The entry that follows covers one T cell receptor beta chain sequence. Antigen specificity is unknown. The data belong to a study of OX40 agonist ivuxolimab in advanced cancers. Notes on the study in general: At 0.1 to 3.0 mg/kg and by week 6, clonal expansion occurred in CD4+ and CD8+ blood T cells.

Germline lookup yields CDR1 SGHDT and CDR2 YYEEEE. Trimming removed 0 bases from V and 6 bases from J, with 9 bases in between. The CDR3 contains 13 residues. TCRdb keeps only in-frame clones here, not all; method: immunoSEQ multiplex PCR. The sample holds just over 90,000 clones; about 92% are singletons and the top ten take 3.4%. The gene calls are TRBV5-6 and TRBJ1-2; no clear D gene. Here the sequenced sample was CD4+ or CD8+ T cells sorted from blood, taken in a trial of the OX40 agonist ivuxolimab. The receptor comes from an adult with an advanced solid tumor such as melanoma, head and neck, liver or kidney cancer. The CDR3 protein is CASSLEGGNGYTF. The CDR3 DNA follows: TGTGCCAGCAGCTTGGAAGGAGGAAATGGCTACACCTTC.